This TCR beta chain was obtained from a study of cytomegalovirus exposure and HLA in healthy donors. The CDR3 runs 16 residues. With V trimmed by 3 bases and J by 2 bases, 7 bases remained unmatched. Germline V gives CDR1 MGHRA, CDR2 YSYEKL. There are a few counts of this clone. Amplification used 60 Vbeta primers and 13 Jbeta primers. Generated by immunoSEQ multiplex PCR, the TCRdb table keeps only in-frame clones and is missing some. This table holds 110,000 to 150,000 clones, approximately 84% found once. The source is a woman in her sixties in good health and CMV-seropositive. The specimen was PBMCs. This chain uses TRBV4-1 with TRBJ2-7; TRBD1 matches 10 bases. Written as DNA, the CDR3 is TGCGCCAGCAGCCACTTGGGACAGGGGCCAACCTACGAGCAGTACTTC. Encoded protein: CASSHLGQGPTYEQYF.